Following are 2 T cell receptor beta chains from one sample sequenced in a study of OX40 agonist ivuxolimab in advanced cancers. Using immunoSEQ multiplex PCR, the repertoire was profiled, and TCRdb retains in-frame clones only, with some absent. The data contain tens of thousands of clones, approximately 93% of them singletons. Sequenced here: CD4+ or CD8+ T cells sorted from blood, sampled in a trial of the OX40 agonist ivuxolimab. All receptors derive from an adult with an advanced solid tumor such as melanoma, head and neck, liver or kidney cancer.

A few counts support this clone. The CDR3, as DNA: TGTGCCAGCAGCCCTGTCGCGGGAGACTACGAGCAGTACTTC. Amino acid sequence: CASSPVAGDYEQYF. The chain joins TRBV7-9 to TRBJ2-7; 7 nucleotides line up with TRBD2. The CDR3 has 14 residues. Germline loops: CDR1 SEHNR, CDR2 FQNEAQ (reference sequence). After removal of 5 bases from V and 3 bases from J, the junction contained 7 bases not matched to a gene.

The chain combines TRBV5-3 with TRBJ2-3, with D unclear. TRBV5-3 is reported as an ORF; its role is uncertain. This CDR3 has 15 residues. Trimming cost V 2 bases and J 5 bases, with 15 bases left between them. CDR3 bases: TGTGCCAGAAGCTTCAACGGTCGTGCTGGAGATACGCAGTATTTT. As protein: CARSFNGRAGDTQYF.